This is a list of T cell receptor beta chains from one sample in a study of OX40 agonist ivuxolimab in advanced cancers. Assay used: immunoSEQ multiplex PCR; TCRdb lists only in-frame clones, some missing. The sample yields some 52,000 clones, roughly 93% seen once. Sequenced material: CD4+ or CD8+ T cells sorted from blood, taken in a trial of the OX40 agonist ivuxolimab. The receptor source for this set is an adult with an advanced solid tumor such as melanoma, head and neck, liver or kidney cancer. The CDR3 runs from the conserved cysteine through the conserved F or W. D genes are given only for firm matches. Clone size appears in some rows only: once, few, many, or a class for an expanded clone.

. . TRBJ1-3 TRBV15 CATSRTNIRSGNTIYF TGTGCCACCAGCAGAACAAACATTCGCTCTGGAAACACCATATATTTT
. . TRBJ2-7 TRBV4-1 CASSQVLDGTYEQYF TGCGCCAGCAGCCAAGTCCTGGACGGAACCTACGAGCAGTACTTC
. TRBD1 TRBJ2-7 TRBV28 CASSLVRGLTSYEQYF TGTGCCAGCAGTTTGGTCAGGGGGCTTACGTCCTACGAGCAGTACTTC
. TRBD2 TRBJ2-1 TRBV7-2 CASREGLAVYEQFF TGTGCCAGCAGGGAGGGACTAGCGGTCTATGAGCAGTTCTTC
. . TRBJ1-5 TRBV27 CASSLWGSNQPQHF TGTGCCAGCAGTTTATGGGGAAGCAATCAGCCCCAGCATTTT
. TRBD2 TRBJ2-5 TRBV6-5 CASSPRTSVQETQYF TGTGCCAGCAGTCCCCGGACTAGCGTACAAGAGACCCAGTACTTC
. . TRBJ1-3 TRBV10-3 CAISQGFGNTIYF TGTGCCATCAGCCAGGGTTTTGGAAACACCATATATTTT
. . TRBJ1-4 TRBV13 CASSLEGTTDELFF TGTGCCAGCAGCTTAGAAGGGACGACCGATGAACTGTTTTTT
. TRBD1 TRBJ2-7 TRBV2 CASSEGTGRVYEQYF TGTGCCAGCAGTGAAGGGACAGGGCGGGTCTACGAGCAGTACTTC
. TRBD1 TRBJ2-5 TRBV7-2 CASSLNSWTGGRETQYF TGTGCCAGCAGCTTAAATTCCTGGACAGGGGGACGGGAGACCCAGTACTTC
. TRBD2 TRBJ2-1 TRBV5-4 CASSLYPLAGKESSYNEQFF TGTGCCAGCAGCTTGTACCCCCTAGCGGGAAAGGAGAGCTCCTACAATGAGCAGTTCTTC
. . TRBJ1-1 TRBV6-5 CASSPGPPEAFF TGTGCCAGCAGTCCAGGGCCGCCTGAAGCTTTCTTT
. . TRBJ1-2 TRBV19 CASRHGGPAFGHTF TGTGCCAGTAGACACGGAGGTCCAGCATTCGGGCACACCTTC
. . TRBJ1-1 TRBV4-3 CASSQEWGQEVREAFF TGCGCCAGCAGCCAAGAATGGGGCCAGGAGGTCCGAGAAGCTTTCTTT
. . TRBJ2-1 TRBV6-5 CASSWAETSRNEQFF TGTGCCAGCAGTTGGGCGGAGACCTCCCGCAATGAGCAGTTCTTC
. TRBD1 TRBJ2-7 TRBV4-1 CASSLRDSVTYEQYF TGCGCCAGCAGCCTCCGGGACAGTGTGACCTACGAGCAGTACTTC
. . TRBJ1-2 TRBV28 CASSYVRSGYTF TGTGCCAGCAGTTATGTAAGGTCCGGCTACACCTTC
. . TRBJ1-5 TRBV6-1 CASSEGDNSNQPQHF TGTGCCAGCAGTGAGGGGGATAATAGCAATCAGCCCCAGCATTTT
. . TRBJ2-7 TRBV13 CASSLGRREQYF TGTGCCAGCAGCTTAGGCCGGCGGGAGCAGTACTTC
once . TRBJ2-7 TRBV28 CASSPGNSYEQYF TGTGCCAGCAGTCCCGGGAACTCCTACGAGCAGTACTTC
. . TRBJ2-3 TRBV5-1 CASSLAEAGIRTDTQYF TGCGCCAGCAGCTTGGCCGAGGCGGGAATACGCACAGATACGCAGTATTTT
. TRBD2 TRBJ2-7 TRBV30 CAWSVSGEGPYEQYF TGTGCCTGGAGTGTTAGCGGGGAGGGACCCTACGAGCAGTACTTC
. TRBD1 TRBJ1-2 TRBV5-6 CASSLAWQGEDSYGYTF TGTGCCAGCAGCTTGGCCTGGCAGGGGGAAGACTCCTATGGCTACACCTTC
few . TRBJ1-1 TRBV6-5 CASSLGQMNTEAFF TGTGCCAGCAGTCTCGGGCAAATGAACACTGAAGCTTTCTTT
. . TRBJ2-7 TRBV4-3 CASSQDVLAGRAYEQYF TGCGCCAGCAGCCAAGACGTTCTAGCAGGTCGAGCCTACGAGCAGTACTTC
. . TRBJ2-1 TRBV11-2 CASSLGGGNNEQFF TGTGCCAGCAGCTTAGGTGGTGGGAACAATGAGCAGTTCTTC
few . TRBJ2-1 TRBV7-8 CASSDGTTNEQFF TGTGCCAGCAGCGACGGGACAACGAATGAGCAGTTCTTC
once . TRBJ2-3 TRBV7-2 CASRLQGTDTQYF TGTGCCAGCAGACTTCAAGGAACAGATACGCAGTATTTT
. TRBD2 TRBJ2-7 TRBV4-3 CASSQVLVLAGEIYEQYF TGCGCCAGCAGCCAAGTTCTCGTACTAGCGGGAGAGATCTACGAGCAGTACTTC
. . TRBJ2-2 TRBV4-2 CASSQEEGGTGELFF TGTGCCAGCAGCCAAGAGGAGGGCGGAACCGGGGAGCTGTTTTTT
. TRBD2 TRBJ2-1 TRBV6-1 CASSDGTSGLGTYNEQFF TGTGCCAGCAGTGACGGGACTAGCGGGCTAGGGACCTACAATGAGCAGTTCTTC
. . TRBJ2-7 TRBV6-9 CASRRGQYF TGTGCCAGCAGGAGGGGGCAGTACTTC
. . TRBJ2-7 TRBV4-3 CASSQGTGTYEQYF TGCGCCAGCAGCCAAGGTACCGGAACCTACGAGCAGTACTTC
. . TRBJ2-5 TRBV27 CASRSILKGQQAQYF TGTGCCAGCAGATCGATCCTAAAGGGACAACAGGCCCAGTACTTC
. TRBD2 TRBJ2-1 TRBV19 CASTSGYNEQFF TGTGCCAGCACTAGCGGCTACAATGAGCAGTTCTTC
. . TRBJ2-2 TRBV2 CASMSNTGELFF TGTGCCAGCATGTCGAACACCGGGGAGCTGTTTTTT
. TRBD1 TRBJ1-1 TRBV6-6 CASSWGQENTEAFF TGTGCCAGCAGTTGGGGACAGGAGAACACTGAAGCTTTCTTT